Listed here is a single T cell receptor beta chain. Its cognate antigen is unknown. These data originate in a study of cytomegalovirus exposure and HLA in healthy donors. This PCR relied on a set of 60 Vbeta primers and 13 Jbeta primers. TCRdb keeps only in-frame clones here, not all; method: immunoSEQ multiplex PCR. Of roughly 250,000 clones listed, 80% are singletons. Study-level points and caveats: An analysis done earlier found most TCR beta V segments productive about 90% or about 30% of the time. When presence/absence was analysed, sequencing depth was taken to be roughly uniform across donors.

This clonotype was obtained from a girl aged 2-10 years in good health and CMV-seronegative. The sequencing input was PBMCs.

DNA for the CDR3: TGTGCCAGTAGTAGGACGTCCGGGATCGGCACCGGGGAGCTGTTTTTT. As protein: CASSRTSGIGTGELFF. V gene TRBV19 combines with J gene TRBJ2-2; perhaps TRBD2 as D (5 bases). Deletions cut 4 bases from V and 4 bases from J, with 16 bases between. The CDR3 loop spans 16 amino acids. CDR1 and CDR2 from the germline V gene are LNHDA and SQIVND (reference sequence). The full variable domain, its missing parts supplied by reference TRBV19 and TRBJ2-2, is DGGITQSPKYLFRKEGQNVTLSCEQNLNHDAMYWYRQDPGQGLRLIYYSQIVNDFQKGDIAEGYSVSREKKESFPLTVTSAQKNPTAFYLCASSRTSGIGTGELFFGEGSRLTVL.